These 10 T cell receptor beta chains share one sample of origin, sequenced in a study of blood T cell repertoires in COVID-19. Measured with immunoSEQ multiplex PCR; TCRdb has only the in-frame clones, and not every one. The table lists 250,000 to 350,000 clones, approximately 85% of them singletons. Sequencing input: PBMCs or T cells enriched from blood (not recorded which). Every receptor here comes from a woman aged 25 to 39 who had recovered from COVID-19.

CDR3 sequence reads: CAISEGENYGYTF. The CDR3 nucleotides read TGTGCCATCAGTGAGGGGGAGAACTATGGCTACACCTTC. The genes are TRBV10-3 and TRBJ1-2; no firm D call. CDR3 length: 13 residues. V lost 2 bases and J lost 2, with 6 bases in between. CDR1 is ENHRY and CDR2 is SYGVKD in the germline V gene.

The chain links TRBV12-3 or TRBV12-4 to TRBJ2-2, with D possibly TRBD1 on 6 matching bases. This CDR3 is 13 amino acids long. V gave up 6 bases and J gave up 8 bases, with 13 bases separating them. The CDR3 region is CASRIQGPGELFF. CDR3 nucleotide sequence: TGTGCCAGCAGAATACAGGGACCGGGGGAGCTGTTTTTT.

The chain carries TRBV4-1 and TRBJ1-2; tentative D call: TRBD1 (5 bases). The V gene lost 0 bases and the J gene lost 1 base, with 18 bases spanning the gap. Germline CDR1 MGHRA, CDR2 YSYEKL. The CDR3 runs to 18 residues. CDR3 DNA sequence: TGCGCCAGCAGCCAAGAAAGGGGCGTGGGAGGTCTTAACTATGGCTACACCTTC. Residues: CASSQERGVGGLNYGYTF.

The rearrangement links TRBV5-1 to TRBJ2-2, with D perhaps matching TRBD1 (6 bases). Germline V gene sequence: CDR1 SGHRS, CDR2 YFSETQ. V was clipped by 0 bases and J by 3 bases, with 21 bases between them. The CDR3 totals 19 residues. This CDR3 is CASSLAEGKARGDTGELFF. Here the CDR3 DNA reads TGCGCCAGCAGCTTGGCCGAAGGGAAGGCCAGGGGAGACACCGGGGAGCTGTTTTTT.

This clone is a singleton in its sample. The chain recombines TRBV7-9 with TRBJ2-2; 9 nucleotides align to TRBD1. The CDR3 spans 15 residues. Losses at the gene ends were 2 bases for V and 5 bases for J; bases not matched to a gene: 3. Germline CDR1 reads SEHNR; CDR2 reads FQNEAQ (reference sequence). The CDR3 region is CASSLWDRATGELFF. The DNA for the CDR3 is TGTGCCAGCAGCTTATGGGACAGGGCTACCGGGGAGCTGTTTTTT.

The rearrangement uses TRBV19 and TRBJ2-7, with 9 bases that match TRBD1. Germline V gene lookup returns CDR1 LNHDA and CDR2 SQIVND (reference sequence). The CDR3 covers 12 residues. The V and J ends lost 10 bases and 3 bases, in that order; junction bases with no gene match: 4. Written as DNA, the CDR3 is TGTGCCACGAGACAGGGGGACTACGAGCAGTACTTC. This sequence encodes CATRQGDYEQYF.

CDR3 amino acids: CASSLGRQGGNEQFF. The CDR3, as DNA: TGTGCCAGCAGTTTGGGGCGACAGGGCGGCAATGAGCAGTTCTTC. The chain joins TRBV27 to TRBJ2-1, with TRBD1 identical over 7 bases. With V trimmed by 3 bases and J by 6 bases, 8 bases remained unmatched. This CDR3 comprises 15 residues. Germline-derived CDR1 and CDR2 are MNHEY and SMNVEV (reference sequence).

V is TRBV28 and J is TRBJ2-3; D not certain. The germline V gene encodes CDR1 MDHEN and CDR2 SYDVKM. This CDR3 region has 15 residues. Trimming stripped 5 bases from V and 4 bases from J, with 16 bases between. The CDR3 loop reads CASSPPFGRADTQYF. The DNA of the CDR3 is TGTGCCAGCAGTCCCCCTTTCGGTCGCGCAGATACGCAGTATTTT.

The rearrangement uses TRBV6-5 and TRBJ1-3; TRBD1 is a possible D gene (5 bases). Germline V gene data show CDR1 as MNHEY and CDR2 as SVGAGI. The CDR3 length is 15 residues. The V and J ends lost 5 bases and 2 bases respectively, with 13 bases between them. The DNA for the CDR3 is TGTGCCAGCAGTCCCTTACGGGGGGCTGGAAACACCATATATTTT. Its translation is CASSPLRGAGNTIYF.

This chain connects TRBV2 to TRBJ1-4; 8 positions match TRBD1. The CDR3 length is 11 residues. Germline CDR1 and CDR2: SNHLY and FYNNEI. The junction had 4 bases not matched to a gene; V was cut back by 3 bases and J by 16 bases. The CDR3 protein is CASSEDRDQFF. DNA of the CDR3: TGTGCCAGCAGTGAGGACAGGGACCAGTTTTTT.